The 21 T cell receptor beta chains given below trace back to one sample, sequenced in a study of regulatory T cells in long-lasting Graves disease. The time point: persistent/refractory GD, antithyroid drugs over 5 years with positive TRAb. From RNA extracted from PBMCs, the TCR library was made. Investigators prepared the TCR beta libraries by applying iRepertoire HTBI primers and Arm-PCR of CDR3 regions. TCRdb processed the multiplex PCR reads anew with MiXCR; each CDR3 protein has one entry. The top ten hold around 42% of the sample, which has hundreds of thousands of distinct CDR3 sequences, 25% to 35% seen once. The input for sequencing was peripheral blood mononuclear cells (PBMCs), taken when the disease was refractory, from a patient treated with antithyroid drugs. The receptors were gathered from a female donor with Graves disease.

As concerns this clonotype: It is likely a read error, because the conserved phenylalanine at the end of the CDR3 is missing. This chain links TRBV28 with TRBJ1-5; D is uncertain. Germline assignment: CDR1 MDHEN and CDR2 SYDVKM. Between the trimmed V and J ends, which lost 5 bases and 1 base, there was a span of 3 bases. There are 12 residues in the CDR3. This chain's CDR3 is CASSVSNQPQHL. DNA of the CDR3: TGTGCCAGCAGTGTCAGCAATCAGCCCCAGCATCTT.

The chain joins TRBV27 to TRBJ1-5, with 7 bases lining up with TRBD1. J was trimmed by 11 bases and V by 2 bases; bases with no gene match: 6. This CDR3 region has 13 residues. CDR1 and CDR2 (germline): MNHEY, SMNVEV (reference sequence). CDR3: CASSLITGEAQHF. CDR3 nucleotide sequence: TGTGCCAGCAGTTTAATAACAGGGGAGGCCCAGCATTTT.

The rearrangement joins TRBV2 to TRBJ1-5, with D unclear. CDR1 and CDR2 (germline): SNHLY, FYNNEI. This CDR3 is 13 amino acids long. Deletions cut 7 bases from V and 2 bases from J, with 9 bases between. The CDR3 here is CASTLWGNQPQHF. CDR3 in DNA: TGTGCCAGCACCCTTTGGGGCAATCAGCCCCAGCATTTT.

The genes are TRBV20-1 and TRBJ2-7; possible D gene TRBD2, 6 bases. This CDR3 has 14 amino acids. The V end was cut by 1 base, the J end by 0 bases, with 10 bases between. Germline CDR1 and CDR2: DFQATT and SNEGSKA (reference sequence). For the CDR3, the DNA is TGCAGTGCTAGAGCCCTCGGGGGCTCCTACGAGCAGTACTTC. Amino acids: CSARALGGSYEQYF.

The gene calls are TRBV9 and TRBJ2-7; D tentatively reads TRBD1 or TRBD2 (5 bases each). V was trimmed by 0 bases and J by 4 bases, leaving 14 bases between them. The length of the CDR3 is 15 residues. Germline V lookup: CDR1 SGDLS, CDR2 YYNGEE. The CDR3 DNA reads as TGTGCCAGCAGCGTAGGGGACCCCCGTGGGTACGAGCAGTACTTC. Protein: CASSVGDPRGYEQYF.

The V gene is TRBV29-1, the J gene TRBJ1-2, with 7 positions matching TRBD1. Germline V gene data show CDR1 as SQVTM and CDR2 as ANQGSEA. The CDR3 contains 12 residues. V dropped 4 bases and J dropped 7; count of bases not matched to a gene: 6. The CDR3 nucleotides read TGCAGCGTTGGGGGACAGTCCCTTGGCTACACCTTC. As protein: CSVGGQSLGYTF. Together with reference TRBV29-1 and TRBJ1-2, the CDR3 gives the full variable domain: SAVISQKPSRDICQRGTSLTIQCQVDSQVTMMFWYRQQPGQSLTLIATANQGSEATYESGFVIDKFPISRPNLTFSTLTVSNMSPEDSSIYLCSVGGQSLGYTFGSGTRLTVV.

In this sample, this clonotype turned up many times. The CDR3 region is CAISGGDTSPLHF. The DNA for the CDR3 is TGTGCCATCAGTGGGGGGGACACCTCACCCCTCCACTTT. The gene calls are TRBV10-3 and TRBJ1-6, with D tentatively TRBD1 (6 bases). V lost 4 bases and J 10 bases, leaving 11 bases between the germline ends. The germline V gene encodes CDR1 ENHRY and CDR2 SYGVKD. This CDR3 region has 13 residues.

About this clonotype itself: A junction boundary mismatches the germline segment, possibly from a read error. This chain uses TRBV28 with TRBJ1-5; the match to TRBD1 covers 8 bases. This CDR3 has 16 amino acids. Germline-derived CDR1 and CDR2 are MDHEN and SYDVKM. Here the CDR3 DNA reads TGTGCCAGCAGTTTATGGGGGACAGGTCGTAATCAGCTCCAGCATTTT. Its translation: CASSLWGTGRNQLQHF.

The chain links TRBV30 to TRBJ1-2; 7 bases are shared with TRBD1. The germline CDR1 and CDR2 sequences are GTSNPN and SVGIG (reference sequence). Trimming took 3 bases from V and 7 from J; bases not matched to a gene: 5. This CDR3 is 12 amino acids long. CDR3 DNA: TGTGCCTGGAGGCCGACAGGGCCTGGCTACACCTTC. This encodes CAWRPTGPGYTF.

The chain joins TRBV12-3 or TRBV12-4 to TRBJ1-1, with 10 bases fitting TRBD1. Trimming removed 7 bases from V and 5 bases from J; junction bases left unmatched: 7. The CDR3 has 14 amino acids. CDR3 coding DNA: TGTGCCAGCATACTGACAGGGGGCTGGACTGAAGCTTTCTTT. Its translation is CASILTGGWTEAFF.

This clonotype was counted between two and nine times. The V call is TRBV18, the J call TRBJ2-7; TRBD1 might be the D (5 bases). V lost 3 bases to trimming and J lost 6 bases, with 9 bases between them. Germline loops: CDR1 KGHSH, CDR2 LQKENI. This CDR3 is 12 amino acids long. CDR3 sequence (DNA): TGTGCCAGCTCACCCATGGGGCGCGAGCAGTACTTC. It is translated as CASSPMGREQYF. The whole variable domain, remainder taken from reference TRBV18 and TRBJ2-7, is NAGVMQNPRHLVRRRGQEARLRCSPMKGHSHVYWYRQLPEEGLKFMVYLQKENIIDESGMPKERFSAEFPKEGPSILRIQQVVRGDSAAYFCASSPMGREQYFGPGTRLTVT.

The table lists this clonotype with a few counts. This chain connects TRBV28 to TRBJ1-1; 9 bases agree with TRBD1. Trimming at V came to 6 bases and at J to 5 bases, leaving 13 bases not matched to a gene. This CDR3 has 16 residues. CDR1 is MDHEN and CDR2 is SYDVKM in the germline V gene. In DNA, the CDR3 is TGTGCCAGCAGCATACAGGGGGCAGGGTCGGTTACTGAAGCTTTCTTT. Translation: CASSIQGAGSVTEAFF. Full variable domain (missing parts from reference TRBV28 and TRBJ1-1): DVKVTQSSRYLVKRTGEKVFLECVQDMDHENMFWYRQDPGLGLRLIYFSYDVKMKEKGDIPEGYSVSREKKERFSLILESASTNQTSMYLCASSIQGAGSVTEAFFGQGTRLTVV.

This clonotype was counted many times. This chain links TRBV12-3 or TRBV12-4 with TRBJ2-5; TRBD1 matches 8 bases. CDR3 length: 14 residues. The junction had 4 bases not matched to a gene; V was cut back by 3 bases and J by 4 bases. CDR3 residues: CASSLRTGRETQYF. The CDR3 region has the DNA TGTGCCAGCAGTTTGAGGACAGGGAGAGAGACCCAGTACTTC.

The gene calls are TRBV20-1 and TRBJ1-3; 9 bases map to TRBD1. Germline CDR1 is DFQATT and CDR2 is SNEGSKA (reference sequence). The CDR3 consists of 15 residues. V shed 0 bases, J shed 4 bases, and the junction held 4 bases outside the gene matches. CDR3 residues: CSARERQGEGNTIYF. The CDR3 DNA reads TGCAGTGCTAGAGAAAGACAGGGGGAGGGAAACACCATATATTTT.

The chain recombines TRBV30 with TRBJ1-1; TRBD1 matches 8 bases. In germline, CDR1 is GTSNPN, CDR2 SVGIG (reference sequence). The V gene end was trimmed by 8 bases and the J gene end by 5 bases; junction bases not matched to a gene: 7. The CDR3 extends over 12 amino acids. CDR3 coding DNA: TGTGCCCAAACAGGGGGACCGACTGAAGCTTTCTTT. Protein sequence: CAQTGGPTEAFF.

Note on this clonotype: Likely a read error: the CDR3 ends without its conserved phenylalanine or tryptophan. The chain recombines TRBV20-1 with TRBJ1-2, with no clear D. The ends were cut back, 6 bases at V and 5 bases at J, with 19 bases in the middle. Germline V gene data show CDR1 as DFQATT and CDR2 as SNEGSKA (reference sequence). This CDR3 is built from 14 residues. The CDR3 loop reads CSAPNSRPGYGYTS. CDR3 DNA: TGCAGTGCCCCGAACAGCCGCCCCGGATATGGCTACACCTCC.

In this sample, this clonotype turned up a few times. The V gene is TRBV11-2, the J gene TRBJ2-7; D could derive from TRBD1 or TRBD2 (5 bases each). Per germline, CDR1 SGHAT and CDR2 FQNNGV. V lost 5 bases to trimming and J lost 0 bases, with 17 bases between them. The CDR3 is 16 residues long. The CDR3 DNA sequence: TGTGCCAGCAGCCCATCCCGGGACCGACGCTCCTACGAGCAGTACTTC. Protein sequence: CASSPSRDRRSYEQYF.

The chain carries TRBV29-1 and TRBJ2-7; no firm D call. The CDR3 runs to 12 residues. From germline, CDR1 is SQVTM and CDR2 ANQGSEA. Trimming took off 7 bases at V and 3 bases at J, with 13 bases between the two ends. CDR3 in DNA: TGCAGCGCCCTACCTTCGTTCTACGAGCAGTACTTC. Translating gives CSALPSFYEQYF.

This clonotype was seen a handful of times. The gene calls are TRBV27 and TRBJ2-3; D gene ambiguous. The CDR3 spans 13 residues. Germline loops: CDR1 MNHEY, CDR2 SMNVEV (reference sequence). V was trimmed by 3 bases and J by 2 bases, leaving 6 bases between them. CDR3: CASSFGHTDTQYF. The CDR3 DNA is TGTGCCAGCAGTTTCGGCCACACAGATACGCAGTATTTT.

This clonotype occurred many times. J is TRBJ2-5 and V is TRBV11-2; TRBD2 matches at 11 bases. CDR1 and CDR2 (germline): SGHAT, FQNNGV. The CDR3 runs 16 residues. With 5 bases clipped from V and 5 bases from J, the junction kept 10 bases outside the gene matches. This CDR3 reads CASSPRLAGRGETQYF. CDR3 nucleotide sequence: TGTGCCAGCAGCCCCCGACTAGCGGGAAGGGGGGAGACCCAGTACTTC.

The rearrangement joins TRBV5-1 to TRBJ1-6; no clear D. The CDR3 consists of 14 residues. Germline CDR1 and CDR2: SGHRS and YFSETQ. V was trimmed by 2 bases and J by 11 bases, leaving 14 bases between them. The CDR3 reads CASSLTTKGAPLHF. CDR3 sequence (DNA): TGCGCCAGCAGCTTAACGACGAAGGGAGCACCCCTCCACTTT.